This TCR beta chain was recorded in a study of cytomegalovirus exposure and HLA in healthy donors. Whole-study findings and limits: Earlier analysis yielded a pattern in which most TCR beta V segments were productive about 87% or about 30% of the time. Reportedly, fewer N-insertions than the approximately 690-donor mean appeared in an Asian-associated ancestry cluster in a later analysis. Published work reported that the classifier diagnosed cytomegalovirus status with high specificity and sensitivity.

This clone was detected once. Its antigen is not identified. This CDR3 has 14 amino acids. Germline V lookup: CDR1 GTSNPN, CDR2 SVGIG (reference sequence). Primers: 60 Vbeta forward and 13 Jbeta reverse. The repertoire was sequenced with immunoSEQ multiplex PCR; TCRdb's copy has only in-frame clones and lacks some. This sample has under 200,000 clones, with about 82% found just once. The sample consisted of PBMCs. The rearrangement links TRBV30 to TRBJ2-5; no clear D. The end of the DNA is better explained by TRBJ2-7, so the J call may be wrong. This clonotype was obtained from a woman in her fifties or sixties in good health and CMV-seropositive. The CDR3 here is CAWSVPESSYEQYF. The CDR3 bases are TGTGCCTGGAGTGTACCCGAAAGCTCCTACGAGCAGTACTTC.